A single sample gave rise to the 21 T cell receptor beta chains below, sequenced in a study of OX40 agonist ivuxolimab in advanced cancers. The method was immunoSEQ multiplex PCR; TCRdb's version includes in-frame clones alone and lacks a portion of them. The profile shows 65,000 to 95,000 clones, roughly 91% of them singletons. Sequences were derived from CD4+ or CD8+ T cells sorted from blood, sampled in a trial of the OX40 agonist ivuxolimab. The receptors derive from an adult with an advanced solid tumor such as melanoma, head and neck, liver or kidney cancer.

The chain joins TRBV6-5 to TRBJ2-5, with D unresolved. Trimming pared 0 bases from V and 7 bases from J, leaving 9 bases between. The CDR3 contains 13 residues. CDR1 and CDR2 (germline): MNHEY, SVGAGI. In DNA, the CDR3 is TGTGCCAGCAGTTACTCGCCTATCGGGACCCAGTACTTC. It codes for CASSYSPIGTQYF.

The rearrangement joins TRBV27 to TRBJ1-4; possible D gene TRBD1, 6 bases. Trimming pared 8 bases from V and 8 bases from J, leaving 18 bases between. CDR3 length: 14 amino acids. Germline CDR1 reads MNHEY; CDR2 reads SMNVEV (reference sequence). The CDR3 DNA follows: TGTGCCAGCCGCTTCGCAGGGGAACAAGAAAAACTGTTTTTT. Its translation is CASRFAGEQEKLFF.

This rearrangement joins TRBV19 to TRBJ1-3, with 9 bases lining up with TRBD1. CDR3 length: 15 amino acids. CDR1 is LNHDA, CDR2 SQIVND, per germline (reference sequence). V dropped 5 bases and J dropped 2; count of bases not matched to a gene: 4. This chain's CDR3 is CASSGQGIAGNTIYF. CDR3 sequence (DNA): TGTGCCAGTAGTGGACAGGGGATCGCTGGAAACACCATATATTTT.

This clone was recorded a few times. The rearrangement links TRBV5-1 to TRBJ2-7; TRBD1 is a possible D gene (6 bases). This CDR3 contains 17 residues. Trimming pared 4 bases from V and 0 bases from J, leaving 20 bases between. Germline V gene data show CDR1 as SGHRS and CDR2 as YFSETQ. The CDR3: CASSNGLGDKSSYEQYF. CDR3 coding DNA: TGCGCCAGCAGCAACGGGCTTGGGGACAAGAGCTCCTACGAGCAGTACTTC. The full variable domain, rest sourced from reference TRBV5-1 and TRBJ2-7, is KAGVTQTPRYLIKTRGQQVTLSCSPISGHRSVSWYQQTPGQGLQFLFEYFSETQRNKGNFPGRFSGRQFSNSRSEMNVSTLELGDSALYLCASSNGLGDKSSYEQYFGPGTRLTVT.

This sequence joins TRBV2 and TRBJ1-1; D perhaps matches TRBD1 (6 bases). CDR1 SNHLY and CDR2 FYNNEI come from the germline V gene. This CDR3 is 15 amino acids long. V dropped 2 bases and J dropped 0 bases, with 10 bases sitting between them. The CDR3 loop is CASSEQGWVNTEAFF. The CDR3 DNA is TGTGCCAGCAGTGAACAGGGGTGGGTGAACACTGAAGCTTTCTTT.

The J gene is TRBJ2-3, the V gene TRBV19, with 10 bases fitting TRBD2. Per germline, CDR1 LNHDA and CDR2 SQIVND (reference sequence). V trimming: 3 bases; J trimming: 2 bases; junction bases outside the gene matches: 5. There are 16 residues in the CDR3. The CDR3: CASSIILAGATDTQYF. CDR3 nucleotides: TGTGCCAGTAGTATTATCCTAGCGGGGGCCACAGATACGCAGTATTTT.

The table lists this clone with a count of one. The sample carries other DNA sequences with the same CDR3. The rearrangement links TRBV6-5 to TRBJ2-2; no clear D. This CDR3 contains 15 residues. Deletions cut 2 bases from V and 3 bases from J, with 10 bases between. Germline-derived CDR1 and CDR2 are MNHEY and SVGAGI. CDR3 region: CASSYGEQDTGELFF. DNA of the CDR3: TGTGCCAGCAGTTACGGGGAACAAGACACCGGGGAGCTGTTTTTT.

V gene TRBV2 combines with J gene TRBJ2-7, with TRBD1 matching 7 bases. V dropped 6 bases and J dropped 4; count of bases not matched to a gene: 6. Germline V CDR1 and CDR2: SNHLY, FYNNEI. The CDR3 totals 13 residues. This chain's CDR3 is CASSAGTAYEQYV. CDR3 nucleotides: TGTGCCAGCAGCGCCGGGACAGCTTACGAGCAGTACGTC.

CDR3 in amino acids: CAWSDNRGRTDTQYF. The CDR3 nucleotides read TGTGCCTGGAGCGACAACAGGGGCCGCACAGATACGCAGTATTTT. V gene TRBV30 combines with J gene TRBJ2-3, with TRBD1 matching 7 bases. CDR1 and CDR2 from the germline V gene are GTSNPN and SVGIG (reference sequence). The V gene end was trimmed by 3 bases and the J gene end by 1 base; junction bases not matched to a gene: 7. The CDR3 consists of 15 residues.

The rearrangement links TRBV1 to TRBJ1-4; the table's D call of TRBD1 was not tested on the DNA. TRBV1 is annotated as a pseudogene. The CDR3 has 17 residues. Here the CDR3 reads CTSSQDLQGRFNEKLFF. CDR3 nucleotide sequence: TGCACCAGCAGCCAAGATCTCCAGGGTCGTTTTAATGAAAAACTGTTTTTT.

The rearrangement joins TRBV7-9 to TRBJ1-1; the D is unclear. Germline V lookup: CDR1 SEHNR, CDR2 FQNEAQ (reference sequence). V was trimmed by 5 bases and J by 1 base, leaving 8 bases between them. This CDR3 spans 13 amino acids. CDR3 in DNA: TGTGCCAGCAGCCCGTCTGAGAACACTGAAGCTTTCTTT. It translates to CASSPSENTEAFF. The complete variable domain, with remaining parts taken from reference TRBV7-9 and TRBJ1-1, reads DTGVSQNPRHKITKRGQNVTFRCDPISEHNRLYWYRQTLGQGPEFLTYFQNEAQLEKSRLLSDRFSAERPKGSFSTLEIQRTEQGDSAMYLCASSPSENTEAFFGQGTRLTVV.

The V call is TRBV14, the J call TRBJ1-2; D gene unclear. The V gene's germline CDR1 is SGHDN and CDR2 FVKESK. The CDR3 contains 14 residues. The ends were cut back, 1 base at V and 1 base at J, with 7 bases in the middle. The CDR3 here is CASSQGGFNYGYTF. CDR3 bases: TGTGCCAGCAGCCAAGGGGGTTTTAACTATGGCTACACCTTC.

This clone was found once. The chain links TRBV11-2 to TRBJ2-5; weak D call: TRBD2 (6 bases). The germline V and J ends were trimmed by 1 base and 4 bases, with 16 bases remaining between them. Germline V gives CDR1 SGHAT, CDR2 FQNNGV. The CDR3 has 16 amino acids. CDR3: CASSLGSSGVGETQYF. Here the CDR3 DNA reads TGTGCCAGCAGCTTAGGCTCATCGGGGGTGGGAGAGACCCAGTACTTC.

This chain uses TRBV21-1 with TRBJ1-1. TRBV21-1 is flagged as a pseudogene. The CDR3 totals 14 residues. CDR3 residues: CASSLMSVNTEAFF. The CDR3, as DNA: TGTGCCAGCAGCCTTATGTCGGTGAACACTGAAGCTTTCTTT.

The V and J genes are TRBV5-6 and TRBJ2-5, with TRBD2 identical over 11 bases. The CDR3 has 17 amino acids. Germline V gene data show CDR1 as SGHDT and CDR2 as YYEEEE. J lost 5 bases, V lost 3 bases, and 12 bases had no gene match. CDR3 sequence reads: CASSSPRSSGGAETQYF. Written as DNA, the CDR3 is TGTGCCAGCAGCTCCCCTCGTAGTAGCGGGGGGGCGGAGACCCAGTACTTC.

This sequence joins TRBV19 and TRBJ1-5, with D possibly matching TRBD1 (5 bases). The CDR3 covers 14 residues. V was cut by 3 bases and J by 5 bases, with 11 bases left in between. Germline V gene sequence: CDR1 LNHDA, CDR2 SQIVND (reference sequence). CDR3: CASSIPGADQPQHF. CDR3 DNA sequence: TGTGCCAGTAGTATTCCCGGGGCAGATCAGCCCCAGCATTTT.

The chain has TRBV5-4 and TRBJ2-7; TRBD2 aligns across 9 bases. CDR3 length: 16 amino acids. Trimming cost V 0 bases and J 1 base; bases outside gene matches: 5. Germline CDR1 reads SGHNT; CDR2 reads YYREEE (reference sequence). CDR3 sequence: CASSLAAGGRSYEQYF. CDR3 nucleotide sequence: TGTGCCAGCAGCTTGGCCGCGGGGGGGCGGTCCTACGAGCAGTACTTC.

This clone appeared a single time. The chain carries TRBV2 and TRBJ1-4; D is perhaps TRBD1 (5 bases). This CDR3 spans 14 amino acids. The V gene's germline CDR1 is SNHLY and CDR2 FYNNEI. The V end lost 8 bases, the J end lost 3 bases, and 13 bases lay between the germline ends. The CDR3 sequence is CASGPGGSNEKLFF. Written as DNA, the CDR3 is TGTGCCAGCGGGCCGGGGGGATCTAATGAAAAACTGTTTTTT. The full variable domain, completed using reference TRBV2 and TRBJ1-4, is EPEVTQTPSHQVTQMGQEVILRCVPISNHLYFYWYRQILGQKVEFLVSFYNNEISEKSEIFDDQFSVERPDGSNFTLKIRSTKLEDSAMYFCASGPGGSNEKLFFGSGTQLSVL.

This clone was seen more than once but under ten times. The chain employs TRBV6-6 and TRBJ1-1; 9 nucleotides align to TRBD1. The CDR3 consists of 15 residues. Trimming took 2 bases from V and 4 from J; bases not matched to a gene: 5. Germline V gives CDR1 MNHNY, CDR2 SVGAGI (reference sequence). In DNA, the CDR3 is TGTGCCAGCAGTTACCCAACAGGGGGCCGCACTGAAGCTTTCTTT. Translated, it gives CASSYPTGGRTEAFF.

J is TRBJ2-7 and V is TRBV18; D ambiguous. Trimming took off 2 bases at V and 0 bases at J, with 11 bases between the two ends. Germline values: CDR1 KGHSH, CDR2 LQKENI. The CDR3 has 15 residues. The CDR3 nucleotides read TGTGCCAGCTCACCAGACCAAATACCCTCCTACGAGCAGTACGTC. Translating it yields CASSPDQIPSYEQYV.

The V and J genes are TRBV9 and TRBJ1-6; 9 bases match TRBD1. The CDR3 runs 15 residues. The junction had 4 bases not matched to a gene; V was cut back by 0 bases and J by 9 bases. Germline CDR1 and CDR2: SGDLS and YYNGEE. The CDR3: CASSVEGTGLSPLHF. The CDR3 coding sequence is TGTGCCAGCAGCGTAGAAGGGACAGGGCTTTCACCCCTCCACTTT.